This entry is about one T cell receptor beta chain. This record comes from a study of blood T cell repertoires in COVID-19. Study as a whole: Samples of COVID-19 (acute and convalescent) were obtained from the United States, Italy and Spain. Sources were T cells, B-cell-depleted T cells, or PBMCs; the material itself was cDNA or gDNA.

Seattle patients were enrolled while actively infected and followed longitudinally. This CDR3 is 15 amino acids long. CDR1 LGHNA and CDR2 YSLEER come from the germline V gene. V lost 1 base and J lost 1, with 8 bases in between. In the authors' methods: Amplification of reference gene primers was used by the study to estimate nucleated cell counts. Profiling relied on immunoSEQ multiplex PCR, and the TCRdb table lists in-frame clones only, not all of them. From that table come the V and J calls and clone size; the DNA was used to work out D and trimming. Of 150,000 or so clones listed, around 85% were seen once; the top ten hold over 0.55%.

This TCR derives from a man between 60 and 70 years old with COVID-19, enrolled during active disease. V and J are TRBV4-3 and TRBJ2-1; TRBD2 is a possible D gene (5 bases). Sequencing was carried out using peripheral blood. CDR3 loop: CASSQALGSYNEQFF. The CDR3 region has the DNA TGCGCCAGCAGCCAAGCACTAGGGTCCTACAATGAGCAGTTCTTC.